The following is a T cell receptor beta chain sequence with its context. Its antigen remains unidentified. A single heparinised blood sample, averaging approximately 0.12 L, was obtained per donor. This record belongs to a study of beta chain features in type 1 diabetes. Whole-study context: Cells sorted and examined across all samples totaled nearly 110,000,000.

Sequenced material consisted of expressed TCRB transcripts (all of the isolated RNA was reverse transcribed). Around 3.8 million reads per sample were averaged for naive, central memory and regulatory samples. Some clones are missing from TCRdb's copy, which holds only in-frame ones; the method was immunoSEQ multiplex PCR. Among about 160,000 clones listed, approximately 8% were seen once. Overall study results and limits: Among patients with Type 1 diabetes, TCRB CDR3s were moderately but significantly shorter in every one of the four CD4+ subsets.

Sequenced material: central memory CD4+ T cells from blood. This clonotype originated in a man aged 18 to 29 with type 1 diabetes.

Here the CDR3 DNA reads TGTGCCAGCACCGTGGACAGAGGCGATGAGACCCAGTACTTC. Its translation: CASTVDRGDETQYF. This chain joins TRBV7-2 and TRBJ2-5; D may be TRBD1 (6 bases). The CDR3 loop spans 14 amino acids. The ends were cut back, 7 bases at V and 5 bases at J, with 17 bases in the middle. Germline V CDR1 and CDR2: SGHTA, FQGNSA.